Below, 28 T cell receptor beta chains from the same sample are listed, as sequenced in a study of blood T cells in healthy people across ages. Primers used in a second PCR of roughly 6 to 11 cycles were a sample-barcoded 5' primer and a J-beta primer mix. TCRdb reanalysed the 5' RACE reads using MiXCR and keeps one entry per CDR3 protein. The sample includes more than 1,400,000 distinct CDR3 sequences, 40% to 50% seen only once; the top ten take roughly 8.2%. Sequencing was carried out using blood. The receptors stem from a woman aged 18-30 years in good health.

V usage is TRBV30 and J usage is TRBJ2-1, with TRBD1 matching over 9 bases. The germline V gene has CDR1 GTSNPN and CDR2 SVGIG (reference sequence). There are 13 residues in the CDR3. The CDR3 loop reads CARDRAGLGEQFF. CDR3 DNA: TGTGCGAGGGACAGGGCCGGGTTAGGTGAGCAGTTCTTC.

The chain is built from TRBV20-1 and TRBJ2-1; 10 bases line up with TRBD2. The J call may not be correct, given that the DNA end is closer to TRBJ2-7. The CDR3 is 14 residues long. CDR1 is DFQATT, CDR2 SNEGSKA, per germline (reference sequence). The CDR3 spells CSAAGLAEGNEQYF. Written as DNA, the CDR3 is TGCAGTGCTGCCGGACTAGCGGAGGGCAATGAGCAGTACTTC.

The chain employs TRBV5-1 and TRBJ2-3; 7 bases map to TRBD1. V lost 0 bases, J lost 5 bases, and 6 bases stayed unmatched. Germline V lookup: CDR1 SGHRS, CDR2 YFSETQ. The CDR3 sequence is 15 residues long. DNA for the CDR3: TGCGCCAGCAGCTTGGCGACAGGGTCCCAAGATACGCAGTATTTT. Amino acids: CASSLATGSQDTQYF.

J is TRBJ2-1 and V is TRBV5-1; 8 nucleotides agree with TRBD2. Per germline, CDR1 SGHRS and CDR2 YFSETQ. This CDR3 comprises 18 residues. With 2 bases clipped from V and 0 bases from J, the junction kept 10 bases outside the gene matches. The CDR3 loop reads CASSFPPTSGISYNEQFF. As DNA, the CDR3 is TGCGCCAGCAGCTTCCCCCCCACTAGCGGAATCTCCTACAATGAGCAGTTCTTC.

The chain recombines TRBV5-6 with TRBJ2-3; 9 bases fit TRBD2. The length of the CDR3 is 17 residues. With 1 base clipped from V and 4 bases from J, the junction kept 10 bases outside the gene matches. The germline V gene encodes CDR1 SGHDT and CDR2 YYEEEE. The CDR3 spells CASSLSVGTSFPDTQYF. CDR3 DNA sequence: TGTGCCAGCAGCTTGTCGGTCGGGACTAGCTTCCCAGATACGCAGTATTTT.

V gene TRBV28 combines with J gene TRBJ1-5; D gene uncertain. V was cut by 8 bases and J by 9 bases, with 5 bases left in between. Germline CDR1 MDHEN, CDR2 SYDVKM. The CDR3 has 9 amino acids. In DNA form, the CDR3 reads TGTGCCAGCGGAGCGCCCCAGCATTTT. Residues: CASGAPQHF.

Points on this clonotype: The junction shows a germline mismatch at one end, possibly a read error. The J gene is TRBJ2-3, the V gene TRBV6-5; either TRBD1 or TRBD2 may supply D (5 bases each). The CDR3 sequence is 16 residues long. CDR1 MNHEY and CDR2 SVGAGI come from the germline V gene. The DNA of the CDR3 is TGTGCCAGCAGTTACTCGGGGGTCCCGGCTGAAGATGCGCAGTATTTT. Its translation is CASSYSGVPAEDAQYF.

The chain combines TRBV20-1 with TRBJ2-1; no definite D call. The V gene's germline CDR1 is DFQATT and CDR2 SNEGSKA (reference sequence). V was clipped by 4 bases and J by 0 bases, with 10 bases between them. The CDR3 is made up of 14 amino acids. CDR3 region: CSAIGPSSYNEQFF. The CDR3 DNA follows: TGCAGTGCTATTGGACCTAGCTCCTACAATGAGCAGTTCTTC.

This chain connects TRBV7-3 to TRBJ2-7, with a tentative D call TRBD2 (7 bases). The CDR3 sequence is 18 residues long. Germline V lookup: CDR1 SGHTA, CDR2 FQGTGA. V was shortened by 7 bases and J by 7 bases, with 32 bases between the two germline ends. In DNA, the CDR3 is TGTGCCAGCAACCGCCCCGAGAACGGGGGGCCCCACTACAATGAGCAGTACTTC. Encoded protein: CASNRPENGGPHYNEQYF.

This clonotype occurred once. V and J are TRBV28 and TRBJ2-5; 7 bases align to TRBD1. Germline CDR1 is MDHEN and CDR2 is SYDVKM. CDR3 size: 15 residues. Germline trimming cut 6 bases from V and 2 bases from J; bases unmatched to any gene: 9. Here the CDR3 reads CASSPTDRQQETQYF. DNA of the CDR3: TGTGCCAGCAGCCCAACGGACAGGCAACAAGAGACCCAGTACTTC.

This clonotype was seen just once. A much larger clone sits a single nucleotide away, making a read error possible. The chain links TRBV4-1 to TRBJ2-3, with TRBD2 as a possible D gene (5 bases). Trimming removed 0 bases from V and 0 bases from J, with 22 bases in between. This CDR3 is 20 amino acids long. Germline CDR1 is MGHRA and CDR2 is YSYEKL. CDR3 residues: CASSQDGCFSERTSTDTQYF. CDR3 DNA: TGCGCCAGCAGCCAAGATGGGTGCTTCTCGGAGCGGACTAGCACAGATACGCAGTATTTT.

As concerns this clonotype: This clone may be a read error of a much larger clone one base away. The rearrangement joins TRBV10-3 to TRBJ2-5; TRBD2 matches at 8 bases. CDR1 is ENHRY, CDR2 SYGVKD, per germline. This CDR3 region has 14 residues. The V gene end was trimmed by 11 bases and the J gene end by 1 base; junction bases not matched to a gene: 9. The CDR3 DNA sequence: TGTGCCGCTGAGCGGGGGAGCGCCCAAGAGACCCAGTACTTC. Protein product: CAAERGSAQETQYF.

The V and J genes are TRBV6-5 and TRBJ1-2; 7 positions agree with TRBD1. V was pared by 10 bases and J by 7 bases, with 15 bases of the junction left unmatched. There are 14 residues in the CDR3. Germline V gene data show CDR1 as MNHEY and CDR2 as SVGAGI. CDR3 amino acids: CATISLTGQAGYTF. DNA of the CDR3: TGTGCCACCATTAGCTTGACAGGGCAGGCTGGCTACACCTTC.

There are many counts of this clonotype. V usage is TRBV29-1 and J usage is TRBJ2-7; TRBD1 matches 7 bases. This CDR3 comprises 14 residues. CDR1 SQVTM and CDR2 ANQGSEA come from the germline V gene. V shed 1 base, J shed 5 bases, and the junction held 8 bases outside the gene matches. CDR3 residues: CSVEGRGGLNEQYF. The CDR3 DNA follows: TGCAGCGTTGAAGGGAGAGGGGGCTTGAACGAGCAGTACTTC.

This clonotype has more than one count but fewer than ten. J is TRBJ2-1 and V is TRBV6-5; no definite D call. There are 16 residues in the CDR3. The germline V gene encodes CDR1 MNHEY and CDR2 SVGAGI. V was trimmed by 5 bases and J by 4 bases, leaving 18 bases between them. CDR3 sequence reads: CASSLRPSVGYNEQFF. As DNA, the CDR3 is TGTGCCAGCAGTCTACGACCATCAGTGGGATACAATGAGCAGTTCTTC.

The J gene is TRBJ1-2, the V gene TRBV28, with TRBD1 matching 7 bases. CDR1 is MDHEN, CDR2 SYDVKM, per germline. The J segment lost 5 bases and the V segment lost 4 bases, leaving 25 bases of the junction unmatched. The CDR3 runs to 20 residues. CDR3 region: CASSSLGQAQWRRGRYGYTF. The CDR3 DNA is TGTGCCAGCAGTTCCTTAGGACAGGCACAATGGAGACGTGGACGATATGGCTACACCTTC.

The chain is built from TRBV12-3 or TRBV12-4 and TRBJ2-5; possible D gene TRBD1, 7 bases. CDR3 length: 17 amino acids. V lost 5 bases, J lost 2 bases, and 21 bases lay in between. The CDR3 DNA sequence: TGTGCCAGCAGTGACCTAAAGGGGGCGGGGAGGCAAGAGACCCAGTACTTC. This translates into CASSDLKGAGRQETQYF.

The rearrangement uses TRBV2 and TRBJ2-1; D perhaps matches TRBD1 (5 bases). The CDR3 totals 14 residues. The germline gives CDR1 SNHLY, CDR2 FYNNEI. V was shortened by 4 bases and J by 3 bases, with 10 bases between the two germline ends. The CDR3 is CASSGREFYNEQFF. The CDR3 DNA reads as TGTGCCAGCAGTGGCAGGGAATTCTACAATGAGCAGTTCTTC.

At least ten counts were recorded for this clonotype. The V call is TRBV27, the J call TRBJ1-2; unclear D gene. This CDR3 is built from 12 residues. Trimming stripped 5 bases from V and 4 bases from J, with 8 bases between. Germline CDR1 MNHEY, CDR2 SMNVEV (reference sequence). The CDR3 loop reads CASSVGGYGYTF. Written as DNA, the CDR3 is TGTGCCAGCAGTGTGGGTGGCTATGGCTACACCTTC.

The V gene is TRBV5-6, the J gene TRBJ2-5, with D perhaps matching TRBD2 (6 bases). Germline V gives CDR1 SGHDT, CDR2 YYEEEE. CDR3 size: 14 residues. V was trimmed by 5 bases and J by 2 bases, leaving 13 bases between them. The DNA for the CDR3 is TGTGCCAGCAGACCCAGGACTATGCAAGAGACCCAGTACTTC. Residues: CASRPRTMQETQYF.

The chain links TRBV28 to TRBJ1-5; tentatively, D is TRBD1 (5 bases). The germline gives CDR1 MDHEN, CDR2 SYDVKM. The CDR3 covers 14 residues. CDR3 nucleotide sequence: TGTGCAGACGGCGACGGGGGAACGAGGCAGCCCCAGCATTTT. This codes for CADGDGGTRQPQHF.

The V call is TRBV28, the J call TRBJ1-2, with TRBD1 matching over 9 bases. Trimming took 0 bases from V and 7 from J; bases not matched to a gene: 3. The CDR3 extends over 14 amino acids. Germline CDR1 is MDHEN and CDR2 is SYDVKM. The CDR3 region has the DNA TGTGCCAGCAGTTTATGGTCGACAGGGGGTGGCTACACCTTC. This codes for CASSLWSTGGGYTF.

This clonotype has more than one count but fewer than ten. This rearrangement joins TRBV20-1 to TRBJ2-5, with a weak D call TRBD1 (6 bases). The CDR3 contains 13 residues. The germline gives CDR1 DFQATT, CDR2 SNEGSKA (reference sequence). Trimming removed 4 bases at V and 11 bases at J, with 20 bases between. The CDR3 reads CSATGTTLGEQYF. CDR3 in DNA: TGCAGTGCTACCGGGACAACCCTCGGGGAGCAGTACTTC.

The V gene is TRBV9, the J gene TRBJ1-2, with 8 bases matching TRBD1. V trimming: 4 bases; J trimming: 8 bases; junction bases outside the gene matches: 7. Germline V gives CDR1 SGDLS, CDR2 YYNGEE. The CDR3 contains 13 residues. CDR3 DNA: TGTGCCAGCAGCAAGGGACAGGTAGAAGGCTACACCTTC. It specifies CASSKGQVEGYTF.

The chain links TRBV2 to TRBJ1-2, with a tentative D call TRBD1 (5 bases). Trimming stripped 2 bases from V and 0 bases from J, with 10 bases between. The CDR3 spans 15 residues. CDR1 is SNHLY, CDR2 FYNNEI, per germline. This CDR3 reads CASSERGVPNYGYTF. CDR3 bases: TGTGCCAGCAGTGAAAGGGGTGTCCCTAACTATGGCTACACCTTC.

The chain combines TRBV30 with TRBJ1-1; D gene unclear. Germline CDR1 is GTSNPN and CDR2 is SVGIG (reference sequence). The CDR3 sequence is 16 residues long. The V end lost 0 bases, the J end lost 1 base, and 15 bases lay between the germline ends. CDR3 coding DNA: TGTGCCTGGAGTGTAAACATCCAGAGTAAGAACACTGAAGCTTTCTTT. Amino acid sequence: CAWSVNIQSKNTEAFF.

The CDR3 nucleotides read TGTGCCAGCAGTTCCTCAGGGCCAGGGTATGGCTACACCTTC. Translated: CASSSSGPGYGYTF. The V gene is TRBV27, the J gene TRBJ1-2, with D possibly being TRBD1 (5 bases). The CDR3 contains 14 residues. Trimming cost V 4 bases and J 5 bases, with 14 bases left between them. Germline CDR1 and CDR2: MNHEY and SMNVEV (reference sequence).

This rearrangement joins TRBV27 to TRBJ1-2; no clear D gene. The CDR3 sequence is 13 residues long. The ends were cut back, 6 bases at V and 3 bases at J, with 11 bases in the middle. Looked up from germline, CDR1 is MNHEY and CDR2 is SMNVEV (reference sequence). CDR3 sequence: CASREDGHYGYTF. DNA of the CDR3: TGTGCCAGCAGGGAGGACGGTCACTATGGCTACACCTTC.